The entry below describes one TCR beta chain. Its matching antigen is unknown. A single record per CDR3 protein comes from TCRdb applying MiXCR to the reads. The repertoire includes about 13,000 distinct CDR3 sequences, about 18% of them detected once, and roughly 2% sits in the top ten. The data originate from a study of liver allograft versus peripheral blood T cells. Study-level information: A comparison was made between T cell receptor repertoires in transplanted livers and those in recipients' peripheral blood. Broader study findings: Liver allograft and peripheral blood T cell receptor repertoires reportedly differed.

The germline gives CDR1 GTSNPN, CDR2 SVGIG (reference sequence). The CDR3 consists of 11 residues. Trimming pared 3 bases from V and 10 bases from J, leaving 10 bases between. The source of this sequence is a human patient who had a liver transplant. The T cells may come from the graft donor. The V and J genes are TRBV30 and TRBJ2-1; D is uncertain. The CDR3 region has the DNA TGTGCCTGGAGCTCAATCCAGGAGCAGTTCTTC. Translation gives CAWSSIQEQFF. The full variable domain, its missing parts supplied by reference TRBV30 and TRBJ2-1, is SQTIHQWPATLVQPVGSPLSLECTVEGTSNPNLYWYRQAAGRGLQLLFYSVGIGQISSEVPQNLSASRPQDRQFILSSKKLLLSDSGFYLCAWSSIQEQFFGPGTRLTVL.